Below are 15 T cell receptor beta chains sequenced from a single sample in a study of molecular identifiers for immune sequencing clone quantification (dated by TCRdb to the late 2010s). Libraries were constructed by PCR. These reads were obtained on a NextSeq 500. Using fastp at Q25 and MiXCR, TCRdb reprocessed the public reads and kept productive beta chains. Identical CDR3 protein sequences are pooled into one entry, listed with their most common genes and DNA. The sample table shows 300,000 to 400,000 distinct CDR3 sequences, and roughly a quarter are seen once. 0.65% to 0.95% of the sample goes to the ten largest clones. The sequenced material came from naive CD8+ T cells from blood, with Jurkat cell RNA spiked in. This sample's cell subset or site label indicates: FACS-sorted CD8+CD4-CCR7+CD45RA+ naive T cells. These receptors all come from a human donor in good health. Some libraries in this study had Jurkat cell RNA spiked in.

This clonotype was counted between two and nine times. V usage is TRBV13 and J usage is TRBJ2-7; 7 positions agree with TRBD1. This CDR3 comprises 14 residues. J was trimmed by 5 bases and V by 4 bases; bases with no gene match: 8. Germline V gene data show CDR1 as PRHDT and CDR2 as FYEKMQ (reference sequence). This CDR3 is CASSSGTEGDEQYF. CDR3 nucleotides: TGTGCCAGCAGCTCTGGGACAGAGGGGGACGAGCAGTACTTC.

This clonotype has a handful of counts. This chain connects TRBV13 to TRBJ1-2, with D maybe TRBD1 (5 bases). Germline V lookup: CDR1 PRHDT, CDR2 FYEKMQ (reference sequence). This CDR3 contains 17 residues. Deletions cut 1 base from V and 5 bases from J, with 20 bases between. CDR3 protein: CASSLVGVPDPSYGYTF. The CDR3 DNA is TGTGCCAGCAGCTTAGTGGGGGTCCCCGATCCATCTTATGGCTACACCTTC.

This chain joins TRBV30 and TRBJ2-1, with 7 positions matching TRBD1. Germline V gene lookup returns CDR1 GTSNPN and CDR2 SVGIG (reference sequence). There are 15 residues in the CDR3. V was pared by 1 base and J by 2 bases, with 5 bases of the junction left unmatched. The CDR3 sequence is CAWSDDRVPYNEQFF. The CDR3 DNA follows: TGTGCCTGGAGTGACGACAGGGTCCCCTACAATGAGCAGTTCTTC.

The chain is built from TRBV6-2 or TRBV6-3 and TRBJ2-1; TRBD2 aligns across 7 bases. This CDR3 has 14 residues. Trimming took 3 bases from V and 4 from J; bases not matched to a gene: 3. Germline V gene lookup returns CDR1 MNHEY and CDR2 SVGEGT. In DNA form, the CDR3 reads TGTGCCAGCAGTTATGCGGGAGATTACAATGAGCAGTTCTTC. It translates to CASSYAGDYNEQFF.

The V call is TRBV7-6, the J call TRBJ2-5, with 9 bases matching TRBD2. V lost 1 base, J lost 5 bases, and 5 bases stayed unmatched. Looked up from germline, CDR1 is SGHVS and CDR2 is FNYEAQ. The CDR3 runs to 15 residues. The CDR3 sequence is CASSLEAGGLETQYF. CDR3 DNA sequence: TGTGCCAGCAGCTTAGAGGCGGGGGGGCTTGAGACCCAGTACTTC.

This clonotype was picked up many times. The chain couples TRBV7-2 to TRBJ2-6, with 8 bases identical to TRBD1. The length of the CDR3 is 17 residues. The germline CDR1 and CDR2 sequences are SGHTA and FQGNSA. Unmatched junction bases numbered 9, after V lost 5 bases and J lost 3 bases. CDR3 nucleotides: TGTGCCAGCAGCACTCCGACAGGGGAGTTTGGGGCCAACGTCCTGACTTTC. This codes for CASSTPTGEFGANVLTF.

The chain couples TRBV30 to TRBJ2-6; D unresolved. Trimming cost V 6 bases and J 0 bases, with 15 bases left between them. Germline CDR1 reads GTSNPN; CDR2 reads SVGIG (reference sequence). CDR3 size: 16 residues. The CDR3 loop reads CACFVQLLSGANVLTF. CDR3 bases: TGTGCCTGCTTCGTACAGTTACTCTCTGGGGCCAACGTCCTGACTTTC.

Note on this clonotype: This may be a read error, as it is one base from a much larger clone. J is TRBJ2-7 and V is TRBV7-2, with 10 bases identical to TRBD2. The CDR3 covers 13 residues. The germline V gene encodes CDR1 SGHTA and CDR2 FQGNSA. Here the CDR3 DNA reads TGTGCCAGCAGCACGGGACTAGCGAGGGAGCAGCACTTC. Residues: CASSTGLAREQHF.

The rearrangement uses TRBV11-2 and TRBJ2-3, with TRBD1 as a possible D gene (5 bases). Trimming took off 5 bases at V and 0 bases at J, with 12 bases between the two ends. The CDR3 totals 15 residues. Germline values: CDR1 SGHAT, CDR2 FQNNGV. The CDR3 DNA is TGTGCCAGCAGCCGTGGACATGGGAGCACAGATACGCAGTATTTT. Translated, it gives CASSRGHGSTDTQYF.

V gene TRBV7-3 combines with J gene TRBJ2-7; the D is unclear. This CDR3 has 15 amino acids. The V and J ends lost 5 bases and 5 bases respectively, with 19 bases between them. Germline V lookup: CDR1 SGHTA, CDR2 FQGTGA. CDR3: CASSPLAAEPHEQYF. The CDR3 coding sequence is TGTGCCAGCAGCCCTCTGGCAGCCGAACCCCACGAGCAGTACTTC. Full variable domain (remainder filled in from reference TRBV7-3 and TRBJ2-7): GAGVSQTPSNKVTEKGKYVELRCDPISGHTALYWYRQSLGQGPEFLIYFQGTGAADDSGLPNDRFFAVRPEGSVSTLKIQRTERGDSAVYLCASSPLAAEPHEQYFGPGTRLTVT.

The table lists this clonotype with many counts. The rearrangement uses TRBV28 and TRBJ2-2; D is undetermined. Germline V gene data show CDR1 as MDHEN and CDR2 as SYDVKM. Trimming removed 3 bases at V and 2 bases at J, with 7 bases between. The CDR3 has 14 residues. The CDR3: CASSLRINTGELFF. For the CDR3, the DNA is TGTGCCAGCAGTTTGCGCATAAACACCGGGGAGCTGTTTTTT. The whole variable domain, remainder taken from reference TRBV28 and TRBJ2-2, is DVKVTQSSRYLVKRTGEKVFLECVQDMDHENMFWYRQDPGLGLRLIYFSYDVKMKEKGDIPEGYSVSREKKERFSLILESASTNQTSMYLCASSLRINTGELFFGEGSRLTVL.

Turning to this clonotype: Compared with germline, one end of the junction differs, possibly owing to a read error. The chain employs TRBV4-3 and TRBJ1-3, with unresolved D. The CDR3 totals 15 residues. Germline CDR1 is LGHNA and CDR2 is YSLEER. CDR3 DNA sequence: TGCGCCAGCAGCCAAGGAGAGATCTCTGGAAACACCATACATTTT. This encodes CASSQGEISGNTIHF.

The chain combines TRBV27 with TRBJ2-3; D is tentatively TRBD1 or TRBD2 (6 bases each). Between the trimmed V and J ends, which lost 1 base and 8 bases, there was a span of 19 bases. This CDR3 has 16 residues. The germline V gene encodes CDR1 MNHEY and CDR2 SMNVEV (reference sequence). The CDR3 is CASSLFTGAVGGTQYF. The DNA of the CDR3 is TGTGCCAGCAGTTTATTCACGGGGGCAGTAGGGGGTACGCAGTATTTT.

The gene calls are TRBV27 and TRBJ2-7; D gene ambiguous. The CDR3 extends over 13 amino acids. The germline V gene encodes CDR1 MNHEY and CDR2 SMNVEV (reference sequence). The V end lost 8 bases, the J end lost 2 bases, and 13 bases lay between the germline ends. This chain's CDR3 is CASGLGEAYEQYF. CDR3 DNA: TGTGCCAGCGGTCTCGGAGAGGCCTACGAGCAGTACTTC.

This clonotype came up many times. The chain uses TRBV7-9 and TRBJ2-2; TRBD2 aligns across 7 bases. The J segment lost 1 base and the V segment lost 3 bases, leaving 11 bases of the junction unmatched. From germline, CDR1 is SEHNR and CDR2 FQNEAQ (reference sequence). CDR3 length: 18 amino acids. CDR3 loop: CASSLIGGRGRNTGELFF. DNA of the CDR3: TGTGCCAGCAGCTTGATCGGCGGGAGAGGAAGGAACACCGGGGAGCTGTTTTTT.